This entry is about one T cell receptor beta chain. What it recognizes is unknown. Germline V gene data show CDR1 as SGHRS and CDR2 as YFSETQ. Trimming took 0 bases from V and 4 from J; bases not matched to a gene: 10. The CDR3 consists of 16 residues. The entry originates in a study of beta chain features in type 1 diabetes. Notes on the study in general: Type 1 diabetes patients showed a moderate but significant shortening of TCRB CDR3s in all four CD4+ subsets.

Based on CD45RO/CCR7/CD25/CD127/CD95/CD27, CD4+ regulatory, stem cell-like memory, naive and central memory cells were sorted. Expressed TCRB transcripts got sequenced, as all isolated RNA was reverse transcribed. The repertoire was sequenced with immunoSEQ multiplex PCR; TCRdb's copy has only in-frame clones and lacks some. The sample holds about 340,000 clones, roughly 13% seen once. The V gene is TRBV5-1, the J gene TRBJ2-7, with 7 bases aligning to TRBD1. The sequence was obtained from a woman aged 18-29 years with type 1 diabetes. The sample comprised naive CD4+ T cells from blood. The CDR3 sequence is CASSLGLRGQPYEQYF. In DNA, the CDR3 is TGCGCCAGCAGCTTGGGACTCCGGGGACAGCCTTACGAGCAGTACTTC.